This T cell receptor beta chain stems from a study of glioma-infiltrating T cells. The overall study: Presurgical dexamethasone in glioma patients lasted six or fewer days.

This CDR3 has 15 residues. Germline V gene data show CDR1 as LGHDT and CDR2 as YNNKEL (reference sequence). TCR alpha and beta CDR3 regions were amplified from RNA using iRepertoire nested multiplex PCR. TCRdb processed the multiplex PCR reads anew with MiXCR; each CDR3 protein has one entry. The data show approximately 400,000 distinct CDR3 sequences, with 35% to 45% seen just once and around 12% held by the top ten. Note on this clonotype: The junction differs from germline at one of its ends, possibly a read error.

The sample taken for sequencing was glioma tissue, nonneoplastic brain tissue, or PBMCs (not recorded which). The chain is built from TRBV3-1 and TRBJ2-7; the match to TRBD2 covers 9 bases. The sequence was collected from a human donor with low-grade glioma or glioblastoma, undergoing nonglioma brain surgery, or in good health (not recorded which). This chain's CDR3 is CTSSLLAGKTYEQYF. CDR3 sequence (DNA): TGTACCAGCAGCCTACTAGCGGGTAAGACCTACGAGCAGTACTTT.